The T cell receptor beta chain under discussion was sequenced for a study of CD8 T cells in Susac syndrome. Reverse transcription of roughly 0.5 to 1 ug RNA used random hexamers. A multiplex approach, immunoSEQ multiplex PCR, amplified TCR beta CDR3 across 54 Vbeta and 13 Jbeta. TCRdb ran MiXCR on the immunoSEQ multiplex PCR reads and lists one entry per CDR3 protein. The table has about 19,000 distinct CDR3 sequences, approximately 95% seen once. Sequencing of TCR beta was performed on blood CD8+ T cells and on blood CD4+ T cells. TEMRA cells were enriched by FACS, and CD4+ and CD8+ T cells were negatively isolated. The junction had 17 bases not matched to a gene; V was cut back by 3 bases and J by 4 bases. Germline V gives CDR1 KGHDR, CDR2 SFDVKD. This CDR3 is built from 19 residues.

The sequenced material came from CD8+ T cells from PBMCs. The clonotype was recovered from a human donor in good health. V and J are TRBV24-1 and TRBJ2-5; 9 bases align to TRBD2. Written as DNA, the CDR3 is TGTGCCACCAGTGATCCCGGAGGGAGCGGGAGGCCCCTACGAGAGACCCAGTACTTC. Translation gives CATSDPGGSGRPLRETQYF.